These T cell receptor beta chains were read from a single sample in a study of cytomegalovirus exposure and HLA in healthy donors. Clones were read by immunoSEQ multiplex PCR, and TCRdb kept only the in-frame ones, dropping some. The sample contains more than 90,000 clones, 65% to 85% of which appear only once. The sequencing input was PBMCs. The receptors were gathered from a middle-aged woman in good health and CMV-seronegative. CDR3s include the opening cysteine and the closing phenylalanine or tryptophan. The D gene is left open where the match is weak. Clone size is shown for a subset of rows, as once, few, many or a class of expanded clone.

v_gene	j_gene	abundance	d_gene	CDR3nt	CDR3aa
TRBV15	TRBJ2-1	-	-	TGTGCCACCAGCAGAGGCCCAACTCGATCCTACAATGAGCAGTTCTTC	CATSRGPTRSYNEQFF
TRBV6-6	TRBJ1-2	once	-	TGTGCCAGCAGCTTGGACAACTACTATGGCTACACCTTC	CASSLDNYYGYTF
TRBV7-2	TRBJ1-1	-	-	TGTGCCAGCAGGAAGACAGCCGTGAACACTGAAGCTTTCTTT	CASRKTAVNTEAFF
TRBV28	TRBJ2-5	-	TRBD2	TGTGCCAGCAGAGGGACTAGCGGGAAGAGCGGGGAGACCCAGTACTTC	CASRGTSGKSGETQYF
TRBV10-3	TRBJ2-1	-	TRBD1	TGTGCCATTACCAAGGGACAGGCTTACAATGAGCAGTTCTTC	CAITKGQAYNEQFF
TRBV5-6	TRBJ1-6	few	-	TGTGCCAGCAGCTTGGTCAGGGGCAATTCACCCCTCCACTTT	CASSLVRGNSPLHF
TRBV7-9	TRBJ2-3	-	TRBD2	TGTGCCAGCAGCCGAGGACTAGCGGGAGATTCAGATACGCAGTATTTT	CASSRGLAGDSDTQYF
TRBV2	TRBJ2-1	-	TRBD1	TGTGCCAGCAGTATCGGTGGGACAGTGGGAAATGAGCAGTTCTTC	CASSIGGTVGNEQFF
TRBV5-1	TRBJ2-2	-	TRBD1	TGCGCCAGCAGCGGGACAGGGGGCCCGAACACCGGGGAGCTGTTTTTT	CASSGTGGPNTGELFF
TRBV29-1	TRBJ1-2	-	TRBD1	TGCAGCGTGCCCGACAGGGACGTTAACTATGGCTACACCTTC	CSVPDRDVNYGYTF
TRBV11-2	TRBJ1-4	-	-	TGTGCCAGCAGCTTAGAGCGGATTGAAAAACTGTTTTTT	CASSLERIEKLFF
TRBV9	TRBJ2-7	-	-	TGTGCCAGCAGCGTAGATGCCGGAACTAGAGACGAGCAGTACTTC	CASSVDAGTRDEQYF
TRBV7-2	TRBJ1-2	-	-	TGTGCCAGCAGCTTTTCTGCGGGGGAGATCCACACCTTC	CASSFSAGEIHTF
TRBV6-5	TRBJ2-2	once	TRBD1	TGTGCCAGCAGTTCCGGGACAGGGCACACCGGGGAGCTGTTTTTT	CASSSGTGHTGELFF
TRBV18	TRBJ2-7	-	TRBD1	TGTGCCAGCTCAACGCGGACAGGGGGAACCGAGCAGTACTTC	CASSTRTGGTEQYF
TRBV19	TRBJ2-5	-	TRBD2	TGTGCCAGTAGTCCACGGACGGGGGGATTGGAGACCCAGTACTTC	CASSPRTGGLETQYF
TRBV7-3	TRBJ1-2	-	TRBD1	TGTGCCAGCAGTAAAACCGGGACAGACTATGGCTACACCTTC	CASSKTGTDYGYTF
TRBV29-1	TRBJ2-7	-	-	TGCAGCGTTGGGGGAGGAAACGAGCAGTACTTC	CSVGGGNEQYF
TRBV14	TRBJ1-3	once	-	TGTGCCAGCAGCCAAGTCGTAGCCGGAAACACCATATATTTT	CASSQVVAGNTIYF
TRBV9	TRBJ2-3	-	-	TGTGCCAGCAGCGCTTTGCAGGGTAACACAGATACGCAGTATTTT	CASSALQGNTDTQYF
TRBV9	TRBJ2-4	few	-	TGTGCCAGCAGCGTAGGAGGTGGCAAAAACATTCAGTACTTC	CASSVGGGKNIQYF
TRBV20-1	TRBJ2-7	once	TRBD1	TGCAGCTCGACAGGGACCTACGAGCAGTACTTC	CSSTGTYEQYF
TRBV30	TRBJ1-1	few	-	TGTGTCGGGGGGGAGCGGGTGCGAGCTTTCTTT	CVGGERVRAFF
TRBV28	TRBJ2-5	once	TRBD1	TGTGCCAGCGGTCAAACCGGGACAGAGGTCCAAGAGACCCAGTACTTC	CASGQTGTEVQETQYF
TRBV18	TRBJ2-7	-	TRBD1	TGTGCCAGCTCTTCCCGACAGGGCGGCTACGAGCAGTACTTC	CASSSRQGGYEQYF
TRBV11-2	TRBJ2-7	few	TRBD2	TGTGCCAGCAGCACGGTTCGAGCGGGAGGAACCTACGAGCAGTACTTC	CASSTVRAGGTYEQYF
TRBV7-3	TRBJ1-4	-	TRBD1	TGTGCCAGCAGCTTAGGCTTCGGGACAGGGTTTGAAAAACTGTTTTTT	CASSLGFGTGFEKLFF
TRBV27	TRBJ1-5	once	TRBD1	TGTGCCAGCAGTTTATCCCCCGGACAGGGGAGCAATCAGCCCCAGCATTTT	CASSLSPGQGSNQPQHF
TRBV11-2	TRBJ1-1	-	TRBD1	TGTGCCAGCAGCCCCGGGCGAGGGGGCCCCACACAGAACACTGAAGCTTTCTTT	CASSPGRGGPTQNTEAFF
TRBV4-2	TRBJ2-7	-	TRBD2	TGTGCCAGCAGCCAAATAGCGGGGGCCTTAAGCTCCTACGAGCAGTACTTC	CASSQIAGALSSYEQYF
TRBV4-3	TRBJ2-7	-	-	TGCGCCAGCAGCCAAGATAAGTTCGCGGGCGTCGAGCAGTACTTC	CASSQDKFAGVEQYF
TRBV9	TRBJ1-1	-	TRBD1	TGTGCCAGCAGCGTGTACAGGGGAGGGAACACTGAAGCTTTCTTT	CASSVYRGGNTEAFF
TRBV30	TRBJ1-1	-	-	TGTGCCTGGAGTGTACCTCAGGTTTCCCCCACTGAAGCTTTCTTT	CAWSVPQVSPTEAFF
TRBV28	TRBJ1-2	-	-	TGTGCCAGCAGTCTGGGCAGTTATGGCTACACCTTC	CASSLGSYGYTF
TRBV19	TRBJ2-7	-	TRBD1	TGTGCCAGTAGTCAACCGGGACAGACATACGAGCAGTACTTC	CASSQPGQTYEQYF
TRBV2	TRBJ2-3	-	-	TGTGCCTCCCGGGCCCTAGCGACTAGCACAGATACGCAGTATTTT	CASRALATSTDTQYF
TRBV7-2	TRBJ1-1	-	-	TGTGCCAGCAGCCAAACAGGGCGAGGTTCATTGTCGGCTTTCTTT	CASSQTGRGSLSAFF
TRBV11-2	TRBJ2-2	-	-	TGTGCCAGCAGCTTATGGGGGGACGACACCGGGGAGCTGTTTTTT	CASSLWGDDTGELFF
TRBV19	TRBJ2-1	-	TRBD1	TGTGCCAGTAGTATCACAGGGGGCGCATTATCGGACAATGAGCAGTTCTTC	CASSITGGALSDNEQFF
TRBV9	TRBJ2-3	-	-	TGTGCCAGCAGCCCCGGGGGGCGTAGCACAGATACGCAGTATTTT	CASSPGGRSTDTQYF
TRBV7-2	TRBJ2-2	few	-	TGTGCCAGCAGCTTACGGTTATCGGTTAACACCGGGGAGCTGTTTTTT	CASSLRLSVNTGELFF
TRBV19	TRBJ2-5	-	-	TGTGCCAGTAGTATTGGGGGGGGCCGTCAAGAGACCCAGTACTTC	CASSIGGGRQETQYF
TRBV27	TRBJ2-7	-	-	TGTGCCACCACGACGGGTTCCGAGCAGTACTTC	CATTTGSEQYF
TRBV5-4	TRBJ2-3	-	TRBD1	TGTGCCAGCAGCCCAGGGGGACAGCCCACAGATACGCAGTATTTT	CASSPGGQPTDTQYF
TRBV18	TRBJ1-3	-	-	TGTGCCAGCTCACCACCGGACAATTCTGGAAACACCATATATTTT	CASSPPDNSGNTIYF
TRBV19	TRBJ2-3	-	TRBD1	TGTGCCAGTAGTGCCGGGACAGGGACAGATACGCAGTATTTT	CASSAGTGTDTQYF
TRBV5-1	TRBJ2-7	-	-	TGCGCCAGCAGCTTGGGATCTCAGGACTACGAGCAGTACTTC	CASSLGSQDYEQYF
TRBV5-1	TRBJ2-7	-	TRBD1	TGCGCCAGCAGCTTGGTTGACAGGGACACCTACGAGCAGTACTTC	CASSLVDRDTYEQYF